The TCR beta chain described here comes from a study of breast tumors, draining lymph nodes, adjacent tissues. TCRdb processed the multiplex PCR reads anew with MiXCR; each CDR3 protein has one entry. The sample holds 60,000 to 75,000 distinct CDR3 sequences, around three fifths seen once. This CDR3 spans 13 amino acids. Germline V gene sequence: CDR1 PRHDT, CDR2 FYEKMQ (reference sequence). Trimming pared 5 bases from V and 1 base from J, leaving 6 bases between. Study observations and caveats: Tumor repertoires ranked between lymph nodes and nontumor tissue in diversity, with V and J gene preferences. That most tumor T cells come from lymph nodes remained unproven.

This clonotype was seen at least ten times. Its antigen is not known. Sequencing was done on a sample of breast tumor tissue. This TCR came from a female donor with breast cancer. Some clones in this sample may be carry-over from other donors' samples. The genes are TRBV13 and TRBJ2-4; no firm D call. The CDR3 sequence is CASSRPAKNIQYF. DNA of the CDR3: TGTGCCAGCAGCAGACCCGCCAAAAACATTCAGTACTTC.